This TCR beta chain was identified during a study of cytomegalovirus exposure and HLA in healthy donors. Overall study findings and caveats: CMV antigen specificity of a few CMV-associated chains was confirmed in vitro. Apart from CMV serostatus, no immune exposure information was available.

The germline CDR1 and CDR2 sequences are SGHAT and FQNNGV. V shed 4 bases and J shed 7 bases, with 7 bases lying between them. The CDR3 has 12 amino acids. Turning to this clone: The antigen is unknown.

PCR employed 60 Vbeta and 13 Jbeta primers. The table came from immunoSEQ multiplex PCR; TCRdb's copy has only in-frame clones and leaves some out. The sample lists over 150,000 clones, about 88% occurring once. The sample comprised PBMCs. The chain couples TRBV11-2 to TRBJ2-2; unclear D gene. The TCR sequence derives from a man aged 25 to 40 in good health and CMV-seropositive. CDR3 nucleotide sequence: TGTGCCAGCAGCTCCCCCCACGGGGAGCTGTTTTTT. This gives the protein CASSSPHGELFF.